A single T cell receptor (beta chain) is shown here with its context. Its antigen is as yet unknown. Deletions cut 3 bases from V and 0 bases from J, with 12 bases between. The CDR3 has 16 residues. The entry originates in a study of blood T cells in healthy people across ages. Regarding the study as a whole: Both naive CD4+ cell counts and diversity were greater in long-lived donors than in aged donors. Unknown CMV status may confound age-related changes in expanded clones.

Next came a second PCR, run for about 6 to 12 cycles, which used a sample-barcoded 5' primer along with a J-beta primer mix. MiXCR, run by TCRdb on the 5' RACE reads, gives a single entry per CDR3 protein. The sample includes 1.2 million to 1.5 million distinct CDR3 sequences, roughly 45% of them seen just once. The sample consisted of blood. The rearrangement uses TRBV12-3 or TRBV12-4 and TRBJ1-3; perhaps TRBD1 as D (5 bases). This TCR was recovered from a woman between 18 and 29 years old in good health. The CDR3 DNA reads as TGTGCCAGCAGTTTCGCTGGGGGGGGCTCTGGAAACACCATATATTTT. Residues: CASSFAGGGSGNTIYF.